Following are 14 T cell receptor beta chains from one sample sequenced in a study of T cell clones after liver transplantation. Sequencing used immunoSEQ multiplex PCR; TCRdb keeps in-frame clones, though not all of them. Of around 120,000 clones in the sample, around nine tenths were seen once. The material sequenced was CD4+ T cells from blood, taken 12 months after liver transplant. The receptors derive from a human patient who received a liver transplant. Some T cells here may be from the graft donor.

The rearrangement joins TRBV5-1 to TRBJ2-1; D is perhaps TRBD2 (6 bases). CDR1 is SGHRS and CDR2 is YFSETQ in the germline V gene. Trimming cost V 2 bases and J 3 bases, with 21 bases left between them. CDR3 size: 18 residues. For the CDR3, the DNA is TGCGCCAGCAGCTTTCAACAGACGGACTTGGGGGGCTACAATGAGCAGTTCTTC. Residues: CASSFQQTDLGGYNEQFF.

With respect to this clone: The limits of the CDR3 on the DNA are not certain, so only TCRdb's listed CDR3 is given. The CDR3 loop is CASSSSGFPWSYEQYF. The genes are TRBV7-2 and TRBJ2-7; the D segment call TRBD2 is taken from the table without a DNA check. Germline CDR1 and CDR2: SGHTA and FQGNSA. The CDR3 comprises 16 residues, both ends counted.

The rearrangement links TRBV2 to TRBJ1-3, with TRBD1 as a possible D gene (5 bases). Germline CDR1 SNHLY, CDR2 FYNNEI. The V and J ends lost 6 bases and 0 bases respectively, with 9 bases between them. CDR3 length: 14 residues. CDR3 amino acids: CASSAQGSGNTIYF. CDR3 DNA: TGTGCCAGCAGCGCTCAGGGCTCTGGAAACACCATATATTTT. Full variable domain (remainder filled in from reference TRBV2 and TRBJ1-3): EPEVTQTPSHQVTQMGQEVILRCVPISNHLYFYWYRQILGQKVEFLVSFYNNEISEKSEIFDDQFSVERPDGSNFTLKIRSTKLEDSAMYFCASSAQGSGNTIYFGEGSWLTVV.

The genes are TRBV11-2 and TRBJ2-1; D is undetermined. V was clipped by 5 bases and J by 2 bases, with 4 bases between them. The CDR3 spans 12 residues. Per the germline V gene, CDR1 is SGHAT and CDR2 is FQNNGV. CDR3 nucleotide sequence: TGTGCCAGCAGCCCGGCCTACAATGAGCAGTTCTTC. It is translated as CASSPAYNEQFF.

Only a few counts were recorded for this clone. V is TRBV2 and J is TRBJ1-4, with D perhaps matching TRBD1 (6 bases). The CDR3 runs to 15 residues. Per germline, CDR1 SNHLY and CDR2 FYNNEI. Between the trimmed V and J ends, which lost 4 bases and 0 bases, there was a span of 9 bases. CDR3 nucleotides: TGTGCCAGCAGTGCAGACAGGACAACTAATGAAAAACTGTTTTTT. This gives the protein CASSADRTTNEKLFF.

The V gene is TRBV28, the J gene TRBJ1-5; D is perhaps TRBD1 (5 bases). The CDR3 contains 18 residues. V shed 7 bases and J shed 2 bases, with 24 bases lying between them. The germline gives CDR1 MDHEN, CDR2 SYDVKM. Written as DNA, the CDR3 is TGTGCCAGCACCAGATTATTTGGGGGACCGCTGGGCAATCAGCCCCAGCATTTT. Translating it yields CASTRLFGGPLGNQPQHF.

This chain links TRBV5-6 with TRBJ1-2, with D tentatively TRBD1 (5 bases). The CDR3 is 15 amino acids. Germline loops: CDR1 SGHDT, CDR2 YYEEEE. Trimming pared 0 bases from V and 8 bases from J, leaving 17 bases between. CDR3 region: CASSLDQTGGEGYTF. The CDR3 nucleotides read TGTGCCAGCAGCTTGGACCAGACCGGGGGTGAGGGCTACACCTTC. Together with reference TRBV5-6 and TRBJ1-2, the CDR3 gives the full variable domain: DAGVTQSPTHLIKTRGQQVTLRCSPKSGHDTVSWYQQALGQGPQFIFQYYEEEERQRGNFPDRFSGHQFPNYSSELNVNALLLGDSALYLCASSLDQTGGEGYTFGSGTRLTVV.

For the CDR3, the DNA is TGTGCCAGCAGCTTGGTAGCGGGACTAACCGGGGAGCTGTTTTTT. The encoded protein is CASSLVAGLTGELFF. V usage is TRBV5-6 and J usage is TRBJ2-2; TRBD2 aligns across 8 bases. V lost 0 bases, J lost 5 bases, and 3 bases stayed unmatched. The CDR3 covers 15 residues. Germline V gives CDR1 SGHDT, CDR2 YYEEEE.

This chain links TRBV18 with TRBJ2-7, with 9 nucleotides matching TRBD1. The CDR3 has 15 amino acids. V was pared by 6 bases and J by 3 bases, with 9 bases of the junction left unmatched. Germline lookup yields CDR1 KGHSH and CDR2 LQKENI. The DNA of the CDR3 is TGTGCCAGCTCTTCCAGCGGGACAGGGAGCTACGAGCAGTACTTC. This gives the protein CASSSSGTGSYEQYF.

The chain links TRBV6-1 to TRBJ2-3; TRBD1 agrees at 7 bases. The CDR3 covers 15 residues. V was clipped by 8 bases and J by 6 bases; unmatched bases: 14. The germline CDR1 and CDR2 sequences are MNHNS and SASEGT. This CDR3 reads CASGGQTTRVDTQYF. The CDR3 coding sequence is TGTGCCAGCGGGGGACAGACTACCCGGGTGGATACGCAGTATTTT.

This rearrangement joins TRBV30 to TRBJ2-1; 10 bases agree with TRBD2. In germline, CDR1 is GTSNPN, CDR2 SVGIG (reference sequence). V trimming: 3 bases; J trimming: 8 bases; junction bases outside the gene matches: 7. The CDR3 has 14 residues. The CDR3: CAWRLGLALDEQFF. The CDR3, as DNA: TGTGCCTGGAGGCTGGGACTAGCGCTCGATGAGCAGTTCTTC.

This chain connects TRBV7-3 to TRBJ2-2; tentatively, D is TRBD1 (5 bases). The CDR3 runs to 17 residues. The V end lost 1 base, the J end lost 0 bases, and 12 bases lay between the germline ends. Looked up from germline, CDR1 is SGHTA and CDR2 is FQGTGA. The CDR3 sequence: CASSLRGQGTNTGELFF. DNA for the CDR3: TGTGCCAGCAGCTTAAGGGGCCAGGGTACGAACACCGGGGAGCTGTTTTTT. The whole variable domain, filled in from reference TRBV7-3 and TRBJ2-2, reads GAGVSQTPSNKVTEKGKYVELRCDPISGHTALYWYRQSLGQGPEFLIYFQGTGAADDSGLPNDRFFAVRPEGSVSTLKIQRTERGDSAVYLCASSLRGQGTNTGELFFGEGSRLTVL.

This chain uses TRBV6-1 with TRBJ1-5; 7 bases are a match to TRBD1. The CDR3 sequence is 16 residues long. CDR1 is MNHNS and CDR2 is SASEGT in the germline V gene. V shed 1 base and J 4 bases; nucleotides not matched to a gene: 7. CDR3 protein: CASSEGGGGSNQPQHF. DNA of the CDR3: TGTGCCAGCAGTGAAGGAGGGGGCGGATCAAATCAGCCCCAGCATTTT.

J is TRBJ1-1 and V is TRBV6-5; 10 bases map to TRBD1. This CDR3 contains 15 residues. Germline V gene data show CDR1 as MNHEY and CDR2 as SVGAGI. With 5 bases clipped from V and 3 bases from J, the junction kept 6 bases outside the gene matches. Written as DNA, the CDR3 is TGTGCCAGCAGTCAGCTGACAGGGGGCTACACTGAAGCTTTCTTT. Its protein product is CASSQLTGGYTEAFF.